What follows are 30 T cell receptor beta chains derived from one specimen sequenced in a study of blood T cell repertoires in COVID-19. This table comes from immunoSEQ multiplex PCR, and its TCRdb copy is limited to in-frame clones, with some not included. The repertoire holds 200,000 to 300,000 clones, with about 80% as singletons. Sequencing was carried out using peripheral blood. The source is an elderly woman with acute or convalescent COVID-19.

The chain carries TRBV7-9 and TRBJ1-4; perhaps TRBD1 as D (6 bases). The CDR3 has 14 amino acids. The germline gives CDR1 SEHNR, CDR2 FQNEAQ (reference sequence). V was pared by 5 bases and J by 8 bases, with 15 bases between. CDR3 in amino acids: CASSVGGEGEKLFF. CDR3 coding DNA: TGTGCCAGCAGCGTAGGGGGGGAAGGAGAAAAACTGTTTTTT.

This rearrangement joins TRBV3-1 (or the pseudogene TRBV3-2) to TRBJ1-2, with D tentatively TRBD1 (5 bases). There are 14 residues in the CDR3. Between the trimmed V and J ends, which lost 0 bases and 8 bases, there was a span of 13 bases. Germline CDR1 is LGHDT and CDR2 is YNNKEL (reference sequence). CDR3 loop: CASSQDWAGRGYTF. CDR3 DNA sequence: TGTGCCAGCAGCCAAGATTGGGCAGGGCGAGGCTACACCTTC.

The CDR3 DNA follows: TGTGCCAGCAGCCCGAGACAGGGTCGCATTAGGTCCTACAATGAGCAGTTCTTC. It is translated as CASSPRQGRIRSYNEQFF. This rearrangement joins TRBV7-2 to TRBJ2-1; 7 nucleotides match TRBD1. After removal of 5 bases from V and 1 base from J, the junction contained 14 bases not matched to a gene. Germline V gene sequence: CDR1 SGHTA, CDR2 FQGNSA. This CDR3 has 18 amino acids.

This chain connects TRBV5-1 to TRBJ1-1; D gene uncertain. From germline, CDR1 is SGHRS and CDR2 YFSETQ. V dropped 0 bases and J dropped 8 bases, with 23 bases sitting between them. The CDR3 runs 17 residues. CDR3 residues: CASSLGYTRRLPPEAFF. For the CDR3, the DNA is TGCGCCAGCAGCTTGGGATACACCCGGAGACTGCCCCCCGAAGCTTTCTTT. The entire variable domain, with the rest obtained from reference TRBV5-1 and TRBJ1-1, is as follows: KAGVTQTPRYLIKTRGQQVTLSCSPISGHRSVSWYQQTPGQGLQFLFEYFSETQRNKGNFPGRFSGRQFSNSRSEMNVSTLELGDSALYLCASSLGYTRRLPPEAFFGQGTRLTVV.

V usage is TRBV18 and J usage is TRBJ1-1; D is unclear. The CDR3 covers 15 residues. Germline CDR1 and CDR2: KGHSH and LQKENI. V dropped 4 bases and J dropped 8 bases, with 20 bases sitting between them. Here the CDR3 reads CASSLLRTPEGEAFF. DNA for the CDR3: TGTGCCAGCTCACTCCTGAGGACGCCCGAGGGAGAAGCTTTCTTT.

This sequence joins TRBV10-1 and TRBJ2-7; D is unclear. This CDR3 has 11 amino acids. V lost 4 bases, J lost 11 bases, and 12 bases lay in between. The germline CDR1 and CDR2 sequences are WNHNN and SYGVQD (reference sequence). As DNA, the CDR3 is TGCGCCAGCAGTGGTAGTTTTTTAAAGTACTTC. Translating it yields CASSGSFLKYF.

The chain has TRBV24-1 and TRBJ2-1; D call uncertain. The CDR3 has 13 amino acids. Trimming shortened V by 0 bases and J by 9 bases, and 8 bases separated the two germline ends. The germline V gene has CDR1 KGHDR and CDR2 SFDVKD. CDR3 loop: CATSDLRVSEQFF. Written as DNA, the CDR3 is TGTGCCACCAGTGATTTGCGGGTATCTGAGCAGTTCTTC.

The rearrangement uses TRBV5-1 and TRBJ2-1, with D perhaps matching TRBD2 (7 bases). Trimming removed 0 bases from V and 4 bases from J, with 14 bases in between. CDR1 and CDR2 (germline): SGHRS, YFSETQ. This CDR3 comprises 16 residues. The CDR3 loop reads CASSLAYGGAYNEQFF. CDR3 nucleotides: TGCGCCAGCAGCTTGGCCTATGGGGGGGCGTACAATGAGCAGTTCTTC.

The chain is built from TRBV19 and TRBJ1-2; D ambiguous. From germline, CDR1 is LNHDA and CDR2 SQIVND (reference sequence). Trimming cost V 6 bases and J 4 bases, with 9 bases left between them. The CDR3 length is 12 residues. CDR3 nucleotides: TGTGCCAGTAGCCCACGCGCCTATGGCTACACCTTC. Its translation: CASSPRAYGYTF.

The genes are TRBV27 and TRBJ1-6, with D unclear. V lost 2 bases, J lost 2 bases, and 13 bases lay in between. The CDR3 loop spans 17 amino acids. Germline values: CDR1 MNHEY, CDR2 SMNVEV (reference sequence). The CDR3 region is CASSLGSTDAYNSPLHF. The CDR3 coding sequence is TGTGCCAGCAGTTTAGGAAGTACAGACGCCTATAATTCACCCCTCCACTTT.

This chain joins TRBV27 and TRBJ2-2; 10 nucleotides align to TRBD2. Germline V gene data show CDR1 as MNHEY and CDR2 as SMNVEV (reference sequence). The CDR3 is 15 amino acids. J gave up 4 bases and V 5 bases, and 4 bases lay outside the gene matches. CDR3 loop: CASSTTSGVTGELFF. CDR3 coding DNA: TGTGCCAGCAGTACAACTAGCGGGGTCACCGGGGAGCTGTTTTTT.

The V and J genes are TRBV9 and TRBJ2-1; TRBD2 agrees at 7 bases. The CDR3 is 15 residues long. J lost 0 bases, V lost 2 bases, and 2 bases had no gene match. Per the germline V gene, CDR1 is SGDLS and CDR2 is YYNGEE. The CDR3 protein is CASSVRGSSYNEQFF. CDR3 DNA: TGTGCCAGCAGCGTGCGGGGGAGCTCCTACAATGAGCAGTTCTTC.

This chain connects TRBV3-1 (or the pseudogene TRBV3-2) to TRBJ1-2; the D gene is possibly TRBD1 (6 bases). This CDR3 has 14 residues. V shed 3 bases and J shed 6 bases, with 14 bases lying between them. Per the germline V gene, CDR1 is LGHDT and CDR2 is YNNKEL (reference sequence). This chain's CDR3 is CASSHRGRFDGYTF. DNA of the CDR3: TGTGCCAGCAGCCACAGGGGACGCTTTGATGGCTACACCTTC.

This chain links TRBV6-5 with TRBJ2-2, with 9 bases that match TRBD2. J gave up 2 bases and V 10 bases, and 8 bases lay outside the gene matches. The CDR3 spans 15 residues. Germline CDR1 MNHEY, CDR2 SVGAGI. CDR3 loop: CATSWTSVNTGELFF. The CDR3 nucleotides are TGTGCCACCTCCTGGACTAGCGTTAACACCGGGGAGCTGTTTTTT.

The chain links TRBV6-5 to TRBJ1-2; D gene ambiguous. V was trimmed by 6 bases and J by 2 bases, leaving 13 bases between them. CDR1 is MNHEY and CDR2 is SVGAGI in the germline V gene. The CDR3 runs to 14 residues. In DNA form, the CDR3 reads TGTGCCAGCAGCCAAGGAGAATTCAACTATGGCTACACCTTC. Amino acids: CASSQGEFNYGYTF.

This clone was picked up a small number of times. J is TRBJ1-6 and V is TRBV2, with 7 positions matching TRBD1. V trimming: 7 bases; J trimming: 10 bases; junction bases outside the gene matches: 7. Germline assignment: CDR1 SNHLY and CDR2 FYNNEI. The CDR3 is made up of 13 amino acids. CDR3 in amino acids: CASTVTGSSPLHF. For the CDR3, the DNA is TGTGCCAGCACTGTGACAGGGTCCTCACCCCTCCACTTT.

The rearrangement joins TRBV7-8 to TRBJ2-3, with D hard to call. V was cut by 4 bases and J by 0 bases, with 5 bases left in between. The CDR3 has 13 amino acids. Germline loops: CDR1 SGHVS, CDR2 FQNEAQ. The CDR3 region is CASSWASTDTQYF. DNA for the CDR3: TGTGCCAGCAGCTGGGCTAGCACAGATACGCAGTATTTT.

This chain joins TRBV6-5 and TRBJ1-6; tentatively, D is TRBD1 (6 bases). CDR1 MNHEY and CDR2 SVGAGI come from the germline V gene. V lost 8 bases to trimming and J lost 7 bases, with 18 bases between them. The CDR3 covers 15 residues. CDR3 in DNA: TGTGCCAGCGTCCTGAACACAGGGACGAATTCACCCCTCCACTTT. As protein: CASVLNTGTNSPLHF.

The chain couples TRBV3-1 (or the pseudogene TRBV3-2) to TRBJ1-5; TRBD1 matches 12 bases. CDR1 and CDR2 from the germline V gene are LGHDT and YNNKEL (reference sequence). This CDR3 region has 17 residues. The ends lost 4 bases at V and 6 bases at J; junction bases unmatched: 10. The CDR3 DNA reads as TGTGCCAGCAGCCTCGGGGACGGGACAGGGGGCGTTCAGCCCCAGCATTTT. It translates to CASSLGDGTGGVQPQHF.

This clone was counted a single time. The V call is TRBV28, the J call TRBJ1-5; tentative D call: TRBD1 (5 bases). Germline CDR1 is MDHEN and CDR2 is SYDVKM. Between the trimmed V and J ends, which lost 2 bases and 7 bases, there was a span of 18 bases. This CDR3 contains 16 residues. CDR3 sequence: CASSLPLGGFGQPQHF. Written as DNA, the CDR3 is TGTGCCAGCAGTTTACCCCTGGGGGGGTTCGGCCAGCCCCAGCATTTT.

V is TRBV2 and J is TRBJ1-2; weak D call: TRBD1 (5 bases). The germline gives CDR1 SNHLY, CDR2 FYNNEI. The CDR3 totals 14 residues. V lost 4 bases and J lost 0, with 9 bases in between. The CDR3 protein is CASSGTIANYGYTF. In DNA form, the CDR3 reads TGTGCCAGCAGTGGGACAATAGCTAACTATGGCTACACCTTC.

The chain recombines TRBV6-5 with TRBJ1-5; D is undetermined. Trimming removed 8 bases at V and 5 bases at J, with 10 bases between. Germline CDR1 reads MNHEY; CDR2 reads SVGAGI. The CDR3 is made up of 12 amino acids. CDR3 sequence: CASAWEDQPQHF. The CDR3 nucleotides are TGTGCCAGCGCATGGGAGGATCAGCCCCAGCATTTT.

This clone has a handful of counts. This chain connects TRBV30 to TRBJ2-3, with TRBD1 matching over 7 bases. The CDR3 sequence is 16 residues long. Germline CDR1 GTSNPN, CDR2 SVGIG (reference sequence). V shed 2 bases and J 0 bases; nucleotides not matched to a gene: 8. CDR3 nucleotide sequence: TGTGCCTGGAGTCTACGACCGGGACAGAGCACAGATACGCAGTATTTT. Amino acid sequence: CAWSLRPGQSTDTQYF.

The chain links TRBV18 to TRBJ2-3, with 10 nucleotides matching TRBD2. The junction had 6 bases not matched to a gene; V was cut back by 3 bases and J by 0 bases. The CDR3 loop spans 17 amino acids. CDR1 and CDR2 (germline): KGHSH, LQKENI. The CDR3 DNA reads as TGTGCCAGCTCACCTTTAGCGGGGGGCGGGAGCACAGATACGCAGTATTTT. It specifies CASSPLAGGGSTDTQYF.

The rearrangement joins TRBV10-3 to TRBJ1-2; D perhaps matches TRBD1 (6 bases). The CDR3 consists of 13 residues. Trimming took off 6 bases at V and 8 bases at J, with 16 bases between the two ends. Germline V gene sequence: CDR1 ENHRY, CDR2 SYGVKD. The CDR3 region is CAISQQGTAGYTF. The CDR3 region has the DNA TGTGCCATCAGCCAACAGGGAACTGCAGGCTACACCTTC.

DNA of the CDR3: TGCAGCGTGGGCCCCCCAGGATATAACAATGAGCAGTTCTTC. Amino acids: CSVGPPGYNNEQFF. The V and J genes are TRBV29-1 and TRBJ2-1; D uncertain. Germline V lookup: CDR1 SQVTM, CDR2 ANQGSEA. V was trimmed by 6 bases and J by 5 bases, leaving 17 bases between them. The CDR3 is 14 residues long.

This clone was seen only once. The genes are TRBV28 and TRBJ1-6; 7 bases are a match to TRBD1. Germline assignment: CDR1 MDHEN and CDR2 SYDVKM. J was trimmed by 10 bases and V by 10 bases; bases with no gene match: 10. The CDR3 sequence is 13 residues long. The CDR3, as DNA: TGTGCCACCCATAAGGGGGCAAACTCACCCCTCCACTTT. Translating it yields CATHKGANSPLHF.

CDR3 sequence reads: CASSRRTGWNTEAFF. In DNA, the CDR3 is TGTGCCAGCAGCCGTCGGACAGGCTGGAACACTGAAGCTTTCTTT. The chain links TRBV5-8 to TRBJ1-1; 7 nucleotides agree with TRBD1. Germline V lookup: CDR1 SGHTS, CDR2 YDEGEE. Trimming cost V 4 bases and J 1 base; bases outside gene matches: 7. The CDR3 consists of 15 residues.

This chain links TRBV29-1 with TRBJ1-3; possibly TRBD1 for D (5 bases). The CDR3 is 13 residues long. CDR1 and CDR2 from the germline V gene are SQVTM and ANQGSEA. The V gene lost 4 bases and the J gene lost 4 bases, with 11 bases spanning the gap. The CDR3 DNA reads as TGCAGCGTTGGAGGACAATTCGGAAACACCATATATTTT. The encoded protein is CSVGGQFGNTIYF.

The chain employs TRBV19 and TRBJ1-6, with TRBD1 matching 9 bases. CDR1 and CDR2 (germline): LNHDA, SQIVND (reference sequence). V lost 4 bases to trimming and J lost 4 bases; unmatched junction nucleotides: 8. The CDR3 consists of 17 residues. CDR3 in DNA: TGTGCCAGTAGTACCAGACAGGGGGGCGCTTATAATTCACCCCTCCACTTT. Translation: CASSTRQGGAYNSPLHF. Variable domain in full (rest from reference TRBV19 and TRBJ1-6): DGGITQSPKYLFRKEGQNVTLSCEQNLNHDAMYWYRQDPGQGLRLIYYSQIVNDFQKGDIAEGYSVSREKKESFPLTVTSAQKNPTAFYLCASSTRQGGAYNSPLHFGNGTRLTVT.